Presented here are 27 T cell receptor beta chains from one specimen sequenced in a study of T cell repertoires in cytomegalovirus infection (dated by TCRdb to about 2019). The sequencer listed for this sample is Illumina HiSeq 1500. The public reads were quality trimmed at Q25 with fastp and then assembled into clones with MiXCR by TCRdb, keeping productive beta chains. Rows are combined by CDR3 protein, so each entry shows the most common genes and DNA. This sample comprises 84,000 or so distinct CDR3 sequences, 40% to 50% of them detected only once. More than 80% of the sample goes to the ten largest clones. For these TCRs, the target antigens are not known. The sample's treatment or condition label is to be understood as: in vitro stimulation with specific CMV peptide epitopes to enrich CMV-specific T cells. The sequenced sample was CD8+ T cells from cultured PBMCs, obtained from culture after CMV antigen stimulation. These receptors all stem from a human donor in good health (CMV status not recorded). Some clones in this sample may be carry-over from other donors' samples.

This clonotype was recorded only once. CDR3 sequence (DNA): TGTGCCAGCAGAGACAGTTACGAGCAGTACTTC. Residues: CASRDSYEQYF. The J gene is TRBJ2-7, the V gene TRBV11-2; possible D gene TRBD1, 5 bases. CDR1 is SGHAT and CDR2 is FQNNGV in the germline V gene. V shed 6 bases and J shed 4 bases, with 7 bases lying between them. There are 11 residues in the CDR3.

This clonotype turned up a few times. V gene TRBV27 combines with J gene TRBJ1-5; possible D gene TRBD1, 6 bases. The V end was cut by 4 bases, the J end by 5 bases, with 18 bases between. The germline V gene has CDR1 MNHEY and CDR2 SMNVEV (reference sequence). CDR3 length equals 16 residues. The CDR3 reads CASSSRGGLRDQPQHF. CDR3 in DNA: TGTGCCAGCAGTTCTAGGGGGGGCCTAAGAGATCAGCCCCAGCATTTT.

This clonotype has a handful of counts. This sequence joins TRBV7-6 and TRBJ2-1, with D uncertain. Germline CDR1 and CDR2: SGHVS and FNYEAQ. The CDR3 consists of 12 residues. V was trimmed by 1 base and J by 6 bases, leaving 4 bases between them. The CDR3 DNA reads TGTGCCAGCAGCTTAGTTGGCAATGAGCAGTTCTTC. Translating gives CASSLVGNEQFF.

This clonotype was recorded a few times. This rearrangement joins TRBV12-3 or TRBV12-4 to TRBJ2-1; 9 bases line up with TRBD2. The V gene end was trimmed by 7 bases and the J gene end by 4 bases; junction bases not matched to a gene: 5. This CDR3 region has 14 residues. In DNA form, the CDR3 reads TGTGCCAGCATACTAGCGGGCCAATACAATGAGCAGTTCTTC. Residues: CASILAGQYNEQFF.

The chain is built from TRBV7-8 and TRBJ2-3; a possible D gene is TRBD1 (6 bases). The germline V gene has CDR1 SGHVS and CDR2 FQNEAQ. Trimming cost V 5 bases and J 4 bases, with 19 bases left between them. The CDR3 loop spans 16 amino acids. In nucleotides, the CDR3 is TGTGCCAGCAGCCTACGTAGGACTCCAGGGGCAGATACGCAGTATTTT. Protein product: CASSLRRTPGADTQYF.

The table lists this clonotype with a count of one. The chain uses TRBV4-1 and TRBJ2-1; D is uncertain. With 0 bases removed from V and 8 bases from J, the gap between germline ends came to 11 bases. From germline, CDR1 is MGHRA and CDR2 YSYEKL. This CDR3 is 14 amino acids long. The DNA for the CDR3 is TGCGCCAGCAGCCAAGACGGAATCGGCTATGAGCAGTTCTTC. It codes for CASSQDGIGYEQFF.

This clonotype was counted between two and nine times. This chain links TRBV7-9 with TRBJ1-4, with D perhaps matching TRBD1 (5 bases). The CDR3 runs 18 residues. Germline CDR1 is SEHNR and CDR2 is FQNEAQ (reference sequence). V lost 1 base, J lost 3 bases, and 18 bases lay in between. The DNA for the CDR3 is TGTGCCAGCAGCTTAGGGAAAGGGGTCGGCGGATCTAATGAAAAACTGTTTTTT. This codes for CASSLGKGVGGSNEKLFF.

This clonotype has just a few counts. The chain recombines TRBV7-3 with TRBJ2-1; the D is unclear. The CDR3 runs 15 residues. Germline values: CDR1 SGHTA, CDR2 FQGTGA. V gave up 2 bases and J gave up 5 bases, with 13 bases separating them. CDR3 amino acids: CASSLFGSQHNEQFF. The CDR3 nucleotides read TGTGCCAGCAGCTTATTCGGATCCCAACACAATGAGCAGTTCTTC. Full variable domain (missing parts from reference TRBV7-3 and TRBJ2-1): GAGVSQTPSNKVTEKGKYVELRCDPISGHTALYWYRQSLGQGPEFLIYFQGTGAADDSGLPNDRFFAVRPEGSVSTLKIQRTERGDSAVYLCASSLFGSQHNEQFFGPGTRLTVL.

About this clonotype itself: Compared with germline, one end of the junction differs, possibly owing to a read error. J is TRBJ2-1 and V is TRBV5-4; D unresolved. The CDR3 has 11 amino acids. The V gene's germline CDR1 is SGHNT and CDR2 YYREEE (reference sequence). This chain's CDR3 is CTSSLYNEQFF. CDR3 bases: TGTACCAGCAGCCTCTACAATGAGCAGTTCTTC. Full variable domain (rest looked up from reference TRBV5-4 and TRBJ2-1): ETGVTQSPTHLIKTRGQQVTLRCSSQSGHNTVSWYQQALGQGPQFIFQYYREEENGRGNFPPRFSGLQFPNYSSELNVNALELDDSALYLCTSSLYNEQFFGPGTRLTVL.

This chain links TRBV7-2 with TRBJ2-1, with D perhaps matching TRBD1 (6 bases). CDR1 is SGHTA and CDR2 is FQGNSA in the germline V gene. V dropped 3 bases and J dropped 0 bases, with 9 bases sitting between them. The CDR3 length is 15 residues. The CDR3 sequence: CASSFGDNSYNEQFF. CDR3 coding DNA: TGTGCCAGCAGCTTCGGGGACAACTCCTACAATGAGCAGTTCTTC.

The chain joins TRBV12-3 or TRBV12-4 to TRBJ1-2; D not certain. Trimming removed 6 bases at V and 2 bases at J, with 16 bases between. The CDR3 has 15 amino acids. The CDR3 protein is CASSYSGSFNYGYTF. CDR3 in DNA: TGTGCCAGCAGCTACTCCGGAAGCTTCAACTATGGCTACACCTTC.

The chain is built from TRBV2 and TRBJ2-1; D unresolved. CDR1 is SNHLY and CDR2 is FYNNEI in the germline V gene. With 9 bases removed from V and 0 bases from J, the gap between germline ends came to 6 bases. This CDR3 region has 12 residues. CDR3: CARMGSYNEQFF. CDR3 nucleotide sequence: TGTGCCAGGATGGGCTCCTACAATGAGCAGTTCTTC.

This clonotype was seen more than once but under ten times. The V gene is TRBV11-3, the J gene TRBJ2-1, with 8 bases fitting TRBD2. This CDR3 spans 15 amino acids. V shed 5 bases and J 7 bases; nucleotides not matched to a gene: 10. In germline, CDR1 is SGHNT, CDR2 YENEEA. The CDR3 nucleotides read TGTGCCAGCAGCCCCAGCAGCGGGAGTACAAATGAGCAGTTCTTC. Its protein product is CASSPSSGSTNEQFF.

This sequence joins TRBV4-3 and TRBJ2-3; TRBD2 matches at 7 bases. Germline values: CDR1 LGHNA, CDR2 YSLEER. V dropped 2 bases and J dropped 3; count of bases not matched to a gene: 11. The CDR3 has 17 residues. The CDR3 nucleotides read TGCGCCAGCAGCCAATCTTTCGTCTTAGCGGGTACAGATACGCAGTATTTT. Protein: CASSQSFVLAGTDTQYF.

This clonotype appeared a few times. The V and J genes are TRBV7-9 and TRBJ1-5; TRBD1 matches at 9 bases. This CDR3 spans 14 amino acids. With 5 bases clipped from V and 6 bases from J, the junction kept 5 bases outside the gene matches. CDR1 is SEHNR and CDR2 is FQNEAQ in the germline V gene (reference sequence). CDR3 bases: TGTGCCAGCAGCACCGGGACAGGGCTTCAGCCCCAGCATTTT. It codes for CASSTGTGLQPQHF.

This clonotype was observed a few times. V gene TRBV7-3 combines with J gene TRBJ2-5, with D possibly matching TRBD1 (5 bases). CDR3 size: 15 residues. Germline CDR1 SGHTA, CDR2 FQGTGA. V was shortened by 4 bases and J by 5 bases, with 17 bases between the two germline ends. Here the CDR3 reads CASSSQGGGVETQYF. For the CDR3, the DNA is TGTGCCAGCAGCTCTCAGGGTGGCGGTGTGGAGACCCAGTACTTC.

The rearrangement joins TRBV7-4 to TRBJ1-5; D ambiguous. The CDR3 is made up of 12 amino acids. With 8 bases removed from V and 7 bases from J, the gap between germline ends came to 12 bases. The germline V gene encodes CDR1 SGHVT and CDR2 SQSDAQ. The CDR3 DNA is TGTGCCAGCGAGGGTGGAGGCCAGCCCCAGCATTTT. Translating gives CASEGGGQPQHF.

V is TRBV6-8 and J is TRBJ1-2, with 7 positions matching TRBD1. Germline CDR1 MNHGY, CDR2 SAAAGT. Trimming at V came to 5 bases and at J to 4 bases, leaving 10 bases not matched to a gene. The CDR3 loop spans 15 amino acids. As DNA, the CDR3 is TGTGCCAGCAGTGGATCTCGGGACAGCTTCTATGGCTACACCTTC. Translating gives CASSGSRDSFYGYTF.

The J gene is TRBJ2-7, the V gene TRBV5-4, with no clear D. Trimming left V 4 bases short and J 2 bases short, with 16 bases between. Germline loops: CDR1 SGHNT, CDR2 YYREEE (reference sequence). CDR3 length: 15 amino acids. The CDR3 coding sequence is TGTGCCAGCAGCCCTCCGGGCAACAACCCCTACGAGCAGTACTTC. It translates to CASSPPGNNPYEQYF. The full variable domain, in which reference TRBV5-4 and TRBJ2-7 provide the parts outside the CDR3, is ETGVTQSPTHLIKTRGQQVTLRCSSQSGHNTVSWYQQALGQGPQFIFQYYREEENGRGNFPPRFSGLQFPNYSSELNVNALELDDSALYLCASSPPGNNPYEQYFGPGTRLTVT.

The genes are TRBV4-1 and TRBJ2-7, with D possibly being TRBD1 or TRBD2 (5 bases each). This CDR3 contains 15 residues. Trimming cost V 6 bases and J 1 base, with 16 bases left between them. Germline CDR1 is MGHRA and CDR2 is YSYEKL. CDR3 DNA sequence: TGCGCCAGCAGTCGGGGCACAGGTCCTTCCTACGAGCAGTACTTC. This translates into CASSRGTGPSYEQYF.

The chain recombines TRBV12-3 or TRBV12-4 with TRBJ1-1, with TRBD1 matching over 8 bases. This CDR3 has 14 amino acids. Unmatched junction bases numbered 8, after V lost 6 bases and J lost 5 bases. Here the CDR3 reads CASRVGQGGTEAFF. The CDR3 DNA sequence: TGTGCCAGCAGAGTAGGACAGGGAGGGACTGAAGCTTTCTTT.

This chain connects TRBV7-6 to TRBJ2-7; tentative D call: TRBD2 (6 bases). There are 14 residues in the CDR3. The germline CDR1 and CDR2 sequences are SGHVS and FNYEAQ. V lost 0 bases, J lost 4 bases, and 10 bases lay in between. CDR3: CASSLAPSVYEQYF. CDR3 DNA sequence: TGTGCCAGCAGCTTAGCCCCTAGCGTTTACGAGCAGTACTTC.

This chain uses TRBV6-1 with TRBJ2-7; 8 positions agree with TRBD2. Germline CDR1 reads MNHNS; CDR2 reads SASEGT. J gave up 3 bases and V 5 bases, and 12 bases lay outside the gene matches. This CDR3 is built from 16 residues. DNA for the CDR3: TGTGCCAGCAGTTTCGGGGGGCTAGCGGGTTACTACGAGCAGTACTTC. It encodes CASSFGGLAGYYEQYF.

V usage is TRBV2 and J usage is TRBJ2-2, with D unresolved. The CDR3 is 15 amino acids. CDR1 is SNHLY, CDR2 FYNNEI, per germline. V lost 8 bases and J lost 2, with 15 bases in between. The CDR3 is CASQAGGGNTGELFF. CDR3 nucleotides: TGTGCCAGCCAAGCAGGTGGCGGTAACACCGGGGAGCTGTTTTTT.

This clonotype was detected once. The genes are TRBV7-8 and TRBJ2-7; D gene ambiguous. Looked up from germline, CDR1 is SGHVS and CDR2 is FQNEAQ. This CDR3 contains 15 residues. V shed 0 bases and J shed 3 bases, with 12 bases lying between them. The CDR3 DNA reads TGTGCCAGCAGCTTAGCGCCAGGCCGGTACTACGAGCAGTACTTC. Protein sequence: CASSLAPGRYYEQYF.

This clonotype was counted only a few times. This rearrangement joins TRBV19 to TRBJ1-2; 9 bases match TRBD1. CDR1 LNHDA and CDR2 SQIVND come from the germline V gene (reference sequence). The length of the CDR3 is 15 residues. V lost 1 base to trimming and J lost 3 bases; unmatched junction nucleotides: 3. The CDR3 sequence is CASSIAGQGHYGYTF. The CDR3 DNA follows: TGTGCCAGTAGTATAGCGGGACAGGGACACTATGGCTACACCTTC.

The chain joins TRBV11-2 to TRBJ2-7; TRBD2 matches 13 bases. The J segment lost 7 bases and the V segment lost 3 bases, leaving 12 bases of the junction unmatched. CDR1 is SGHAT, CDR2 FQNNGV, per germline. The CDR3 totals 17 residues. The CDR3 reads CASSFLGTSGERWEQYF. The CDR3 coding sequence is TGTGCCAGCAGCTTCCTCGGGACTAGCGGGGAGCGATGGGAGCAGTACTTC.